This T cell receptor beta chain stems from a study of spatial heterogeneity in lung cancer. This sample's time point: sample taken at primary tumor resection. The input material, whole RNA from tumor, nontumor lung or frozen PBMC, was sequenced unsorted. Each CDR3 protein is one row after TCRdb ran MiXCR on the 5' RACE reads. The table lists more than 80,000 distinct CDR3 sequences, about 12% of them singletons. The sequencing used PBMCs, collected at surgery. The receptor was derived from a male donor with early-stage non-small cell lung cancer.

CDR3 coding DNA: TGCAGTGCTAGAGCATCTCAGGGATTCGGGTCACCCCTCCACTTT. This translates into CSARASQGFGSPLHF. The chain has TRBV20-1 and TRBJ1-6; weak D call: TRBD1 (5 bases). Trimming removed 1 base at V and 10 bases at J, with 17 bases between. The CDR3 runs to 15 residues. CDR1 DFQATT and CDR2 SNEGSKA come from the germline V gene (reference sequence).